The rows below give T cell receptor beta chains drawn from one sample of a study of cytomegalovirus exposure and HLA in healthy donors. TCRdb's copy holds only in-frame clones and misses some; the assay was immunoSEQ multiplex PCR. This table has over 100,000 clones, approximately 60% appearing once. The sequenced sample was PBMCs. Receptor source: a woman in her thirties or forties in good health and CMV-seronegative. The CDR3 runs from the conserved cysteine through the conserved F or W.

J: TRBJ2-1
V: TRBV5-6
CDR3: CASSVYNEQFF

J: TRBJ1-4
V: TRBV5-1
CDR3: CASSGGGGRGQDFGEKLFF

J: TRBJ2-7
V: TRBV9
CDR3: CASSPQLASGFSYEQYF

J: TRBJ2-7
V: TRBV19
CDR3: CASSISGINSYEQYF

J: TRBJ2-3
V: TRBV7-9
CDR3: CASSDTGIGGFADTQYF

J: TRBJ2-5
V: TRBV5-4
CDR3: CASSLAGASGGHQETQYF

J: TRBJ1-1
V: TRBV6-6
CDR3: CASSYGPGADREAFF

J: TRBJ2-1
V: TRBV7-3
CDR3: CASSLEMGGSQFF

J: TRBJ2-1
V: TRBV5-6
CDR3: CASSFAWTGQGLTYNEQFF

J: TRBJ1-1
V: TRBV7-9
CDR3: CASSFGDTTEAFF

J: TRBJ1-4
V: TRBV6-6
CDR3: CASSYGQGSTNEKLFF

J: TRBJ1-2
V: TRBV7-2
CDR3: CASSFINYGYTF

J: TRBJ2-2
V: TRBV6-5
CDR3: CASSYGLLNTGELFF

J: TRBJ2-2
V: TRBV7-2
CDR3: CASSLVPRGGTGELFF